Here is one T cell receptor beta chain with its context. Repertoires were generated with immunoSEQ multiplex PCR, while TCRdb's copy carries only in-frame clones and drops some. The sample has under 50,000 clones; around 80% are singletons. This CDR3 region has 15 residues. Losses at the gene ends were 3 bases for V and 7 bases for J; bases not matched to a gene: 14. Germline V gives CDR1 SQVTM, CDR2 ANQGSEA. This sample was included in a study of PD-1 blockade in mismatch repair-deficient tumors. On the study more broadly: Enrolled about 2013-2017, patients had progressing, pretreated mismatch repair-deficient cancers of approximately 13 types.

The sample was PBMCs, taken roughly nine months after starting pembrolizumab. The TCR originated in an adult with mismatch repair-deficient cancer. The chain uses TRBV29-1 and TRBJ2-5, with TRBD2 matching 7 bases. The CDR3 DNA reads TGCAGCGTTGAGAGGGCGGGAGTATCTTCGGGGACCCAGTACTTC. This codes for CSVERAGVSSGTQYF. The whole variable domain, filled in from reference TRBV29-1 and TRBJ2-5, reads SAVISQKPSRDICQRGTSLTIQCQVDSQVTMMFWYRQQPGQSLTLIATANQGSEATYESGFVIDKFPISRPNLTFSTLTVSNMSPEDSSIYLCSVERAGVSSGTQYFGPGTRLLVL.